The source of this TCR beta chain is a study of cytomegalovirus exposure and HLA in healthy donors. Overall study results and limits: According to a later analysis, TCR clusters from the first cohort tended to co-occur in the 110 or so validation repertoires. Confirmation in vitro established that three CMV-associated chains were specific for CMV antigens.

The data were produced by immunoSEQ multiplex PCR, yet TCRdb's version contains in-frame clones alone and is incomplete. The profile covers about 220,000 clones, with 65% to 85% appearing a single time and roughly 13% taken by the ten largest. The CDR3 is 14 residues long. Germline values: CDR1 SGHRS, CDR2 YFSETQ. Trimming cost V 2 bases and J 8 bases, with 16 bases left between them. The donors were part of the validation cohort, which consisted of some 120 subjects and was separate from the first cohort of roughly 620 subjects. This clone was detected only once. Its antigen remains unknown. The V gene is TRBV5-1, the J gene TRBJ1-2; weak D call: TRBD1 (5 bases). The sequence derives from a woman in her thirties in good health and CMV-seropositive. Sequencing was done on a sample of PBMCs. The CDR3 loop reads CASSFETGVGGYTF. DNA of the CDR3: TGCGCCAGCAGCTTCGAAACAGGTGTTGGGGGCTACACCTTC.